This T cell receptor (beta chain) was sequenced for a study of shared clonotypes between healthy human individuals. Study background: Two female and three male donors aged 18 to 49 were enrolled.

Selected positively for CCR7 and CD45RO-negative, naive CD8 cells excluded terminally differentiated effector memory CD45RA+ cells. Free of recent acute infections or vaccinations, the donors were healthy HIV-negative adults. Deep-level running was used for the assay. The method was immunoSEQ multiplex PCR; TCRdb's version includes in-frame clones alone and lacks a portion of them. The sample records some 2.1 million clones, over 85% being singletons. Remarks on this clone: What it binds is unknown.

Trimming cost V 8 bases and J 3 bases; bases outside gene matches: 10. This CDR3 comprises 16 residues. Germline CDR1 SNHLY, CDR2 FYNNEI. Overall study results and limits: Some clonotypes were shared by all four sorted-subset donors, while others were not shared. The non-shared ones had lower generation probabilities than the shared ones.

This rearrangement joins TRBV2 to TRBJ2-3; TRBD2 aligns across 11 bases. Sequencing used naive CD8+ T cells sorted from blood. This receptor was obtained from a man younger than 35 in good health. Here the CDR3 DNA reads TGTGCCAGCGGTATCGGACTAGCGGGTTTAACAGATACGCAGTATTTT. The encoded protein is CASGIGLAGLTDTQYF.